These T cell receptor beta chains were read from a single sample in a study of PD-L1 blockade in urothelial cancer. Only in-frame clones appear in the TCRdb table, and some are missing; sequencing was by immunoSEQ multiplex PCR. The data contain approximately 67,000 clones, around 87% of them singletons. This material consisted of PBMCs, taken around atezolizumab (anti-PD-L1) treatment. All receptors derive from a man in his 60s with urothelial cancer. The CDR3 runs from the conserved cysteine through the conserved F or W. The D gene is left open where the match is weak. Rows may omit the clone size; those that give it use once, few, many or a size class.

D,size,J,V,CDR3,DNA
TRBD1,.,TRBJ1-1,TRBV4-1,CASSQKRALTGASTEAFF,TGCGCCAGCAGCCAAAAAAGGGCCCTTACAGGGGCCAGCACTGAAGCTTTCTTT
.,.,TRBJ1-1,TRBV27,CASSSGQFSWYTEAFF,TGTGCCAGCAGTTCCGGACAGTTTTCATGGTACACTGAAGCTTTCTTT
.,.,TRBJ2-5,TRBV14,CASSQDLLQGLETQYF,TGTGCCAGCAGCCAAGACTTATTACAGGGTCTAGAGACCCAGTACTTC
.,once,TRBJ2-7,TRBV6-5,CASSYTGGYEQYF,TGTGCCAGCAGTTACACCGGAGGGTACGAGCAGTACTTC
.,few,TRBJ2-3,TRBV6-1,CASSRSTDTQYF,TGTGCCAGCAGTCGTAGCACAGATACGCAGTATTTT
TRBD2,.,TRBJ2-5,TRBV29-1,CSVVTSGGLETQYF,TGCAGCGTTGTAACTAGCGGGGGATTGGAGACCCAGTACTTC
.,few,TRBJ2-4,TRBV2,CASSESVAKNIQYF,TGTGCCAGCAGTGAATCGGTAGCCAAAAACATTCAGTACTTC
TRBD1,.,TRBJ2-1,TRBV5-4,CASSLDRGVYNEQFF,TGTGCCAGCAGCTTGGACAGGGGGGTTTACAATGAGCAGTTCTTC
.,.,TRBJ2-3,TRBV30,CAWSPGITDTQYF,TGTGCCTGGAGCCCAGGGATTACAGATACGCAGTATTTT
.,.,TRBJ1-1,TRBV9,CASSVEYYGEAFF,TGTGCCAGCAGCGTAGAGTATTACGGTGAAGCTTTCTTT
.,.,TRBJ2-3,TRBV30,CAWYPGTRKYTDTQYF,TGTGCCTGGTATCCGGGGACACGAAAATACACAGATACGCAGTATTTT
.,.,TRBJ1-4,TRBV6-1,CATEEGPNEKLFF,TGTGCCACCGAGGAGGGACCTAATGAAAAACTGTTTTTT
TRBD1,.,TRBJ1-1,TRBV10-3,CAISAGTARNTEAFF,TGTGCCATCAGTGCCGGGACAGCCAGGAACACTGAAGCTTTCTTT
.,.,TRBJ2-7,TRBV7-8,CASSLGRAGAEQYF,TGTGCCAGCAGCTTAGGGCGGGCAGGGGCCGAGCAGTACTTC
.,.,TRBJ2-3,TRBV5-1,CATQQGGGTTDTQYF,TGCGCCACACAACAGGGAGGGGGAACCACAGATACGCAGTATTTT
TRBD1,.,TRBJ2-1,TRBV4-1,CASSRSGTGGANNEQFF,TGCGCCAGCAGCCGAAGTGGGACAGGGGGCGCAAACAATGAGCAGTTCTTC
.,.,TRBJ1-6,TRBV18,CASSPGTNNNSPLHF,TGTGCCAGCTCACCAGGGACAAATAATAATTCACCCCTCCACTTT
TRBD1,.,TRBJ2-1,TRBV7-2,CASRPPRQGPHNEQFF,TGTGCCAGCAGGCCACCCCGACAGGGCCCCCACAATGAGCAGTTCTTC
TRBD1,few,TRBJ1-2,TRBV5-1,CASSLVAGGEYGYTF,TGCGCCAGCAGCTTGGTAGCAGGGGGCGAGTATGGCTACACCTTC
.,once,TRBJ1-2,TRBV5-1,CASSLDPANYGYTF,TGCGCCAGCAGCTTGGATCCAGCTAACTATGGCTACACCTTC
.,.,TRBJ1-1,TRBV5-1,CASTLDINTEAFF,TGCGCCAGCACTTTAGATATTAACACTGAAGCTTTCTTT
TRBD1,.,TRBJ1-2,TRBV30,CAWSVRGGDGYTF,TGTGCCTGGAGTGTACGAGGGGGCGATGGCTACACCTTC
.,.,TRBJ1-5,TRBV18,CASSREYSNQPQHF,TGTGCCAGCTCACGAGAATATAGCAATCAGCCCCAGCATTTT
TRBD1,.,TRBJ1-6,TRBV9,CASSVGADRENSPLHF,TGTGCCAGCAGCGTAGGGGCGGACAGGGAAAATTCACCCCTCCACTTT
.,few,TRBJ2-6,TRBV7-2,CASTGRGRSGANVLTF,TGTGCCAGCACTGGGCGGGGTCGCTCTGGGGCCAACGTCCTGACTTTC
TRBD1,.,TRBJ2-5,TRBV28,CASSIPGTGKETQYF,TGTGCCAGCAGTATCCCTGGGACAGGAAAAGAGACCCAGTACTTC
.,.,TRBJ1-6,TRBV6-6,CASSYYGDKSDSPLHF,TGTGCCAGCAGTTACTACGGGGACAAGTCGGATTCACCCCTCCACTTT
TRBD2,few,TRBJ2-1,TRBV5-5,CASSVGRGGAVYEQFF,TGTGCCAGCAGCGTGGGACGCGGGGGGGCCGTGTATGAGCAGTTCTTC
.,once,TRBJ1-5,TRBV2,CASSELTVENQPQHF,TGTGCCAGCAGTGAATTAACAGTAGAGAATCAGCCCCAGCATTTT
TRBD1,.,TRBJ1-1,TRBV9,CASSSGGNTEAFF,TGTGCCAGCAGCTCAGGGGGGAACACTGAAGCTTTCTTT
TRBD2,once,TRBJ2-5,TRBV7-8,CASSLGGWGGWETQYF,TGTGCCAGCAGCTTAGGGGGTTGGGGGGGTTGGGAGACCCAGTACTTC
TRBD1,.,TRBJ2-2,TRBV5-6,CASSLSGQGSIGELFF,TGTGCCAGCAGCCTTTCTGGACAGGGGTCGATCGGGGAGCTGTTTTTT
TRBD2,.,TRBJ2-4,TRBV6-1,CASSVRTSGKNIQYF,TGTGCCAGCAGTGTCAGGACTAGCGGGAAAAACATTCAGTACTTC
TRBD1,.,TRBJ1-6,TRBV2,CASRSRDSHNSPLHF,TGTGCCAGCAGATCCCGGGACAGCCATAATTCACCCCTCCACTTT
.,.,TRBJ1-5,TRBV7-2,CASSLDIGGGQPQHF,TGTGCCAGCAGCTTAGATATCGGGGGAGGTCAGCCCCAGCATTTT
TRBD1,.,TRBJ2-2,TRBV9,CASNRGGRGTGELFF,TGTGCCAGCAACCGAGGGGGCCGGGGAACCGGGGAGCTGTTTTTT
TRBD2,.,TRBJ2-7,TRBV4-1,CASSPFAGTTYEQYF,TGCGCCAGCAGCCCTTTCGCCGGGACTACATACGAGCAGTACTTC
.,.,TRBJ1-1,TRBV11-3,CASSGRQTEVFF,TGTGCCAGCAGCGGAAGGCAGACTGAAGTTTTCTTT
.,.,TRBJ1-5,TRBV30,CAWSVRVGPTNQPQHF,TGTGCCTGGAGTGTAAGGGTGGGGCCTACCAATCAGCCCCAGCATTTT
TRBD1,once,TRBJ1-1,TRBV6-5,CASSRGTGGTEAFF,TGTGCCAGCAGTCGCGGGACAGGGGGCACTGAAGCTTTCTTT